The rows below give T cell receptor beta chains drawn from one sample of a study of blood T cells in healthy people across ages. TCRdb re-derived calls from the 5' RACE reads in MiXCR, one entry per CDR3 protein. There are more than 800,000 distinct CDR3 sequences in the sample; 29% occur only once, and roughly 17% lies in the top ten. Sequences were obtained from blood. All receptors come from a woman of 80 years or more in good health. The CDR3 runs from the conserved cysteine through the conserved F or W. A D gene is named only where the DNA matches it firmly. Clone size, where shown, is once, few, many, or a class for clones that have expanded.

- TRBJ1-6 many TRBV6-4 CASSDRDNSPLHF TGTGCCAGCAGTGACCGGGATAATTCACCCCTCCACTTT
- TRBJ2-1 many TRBV4-3 CASSHLGGNEQFF TGCGCCAGCAGCCACCTTGGAGGAAATGAGCAGTTCTTC
- TRBJ2-1 many TRBV6-1 CASSFRAENNEQFF TGTGCCAGCAGTTTTAGGGCAGAGAACAATGAGCAGTTCTTC
TRBD1 TRBJ1-6 many TRBV6-1 CASSEDRGYSPLHF TGTGCCAGCAGTGAGGACAGGGGATATTCACCCCTCCACTTT
- TRBJ2-3 many TRBV6-5 CASSYLGTDTQYF TGTGCCAGCAGTTACCTGGGCACAGATACGCAGTATTTT
- TRBJ1-5 - TRBV24-1 CATSDSRRGGSNQPQHF TGTGCCACCAGTGATTCACGCCGGGGTGGAAGCAATCAGCCCCAGCATTTT
- TRBJ2-4 many TRBV20-1 CSARDPLRTIAKNIQYF TGCAGTGCTAGAGATCCGCTCCGGACAATAGCCAAAAACATTCAGTACTTC
- TRBJ2-3 many TRBV6-5 CASSYNGQSSTDTQYF TGTGCCAGCAGTTACAACGGACAGTCTAGCACAGATACGCAGTATTTT
- TRBJ2-3 - TRBV27 CASSQPGIVITDTQYF TGTGCCAGCAGTCAGCCCGGGATAGTTATCACAGATACGCAGTATTTT
- TRBJ2-7 few TRBV3-1 CASRGHRSDEQYF TGTGCCAGCAGGGGACACCGGTCGGACGAGCAGTACTTC
- TRBJ1-5 - TRBV7-9 CASSLGSGPQHF TGTGCCAGCAGCTTGGGGTCTGGGCCCCAGCATTTT
TRBD2 TRBJ2-2 - TRBV5-5 CASSLARAGGRMNTGELFF TGTGCCAGCAGCTTGGCCCGGGCGGGGGGCCGAATGAACACCGGGGAGCTGTTTTTT
- TRBJ1-1 many TRBV29-1 CSVVGGNTEAFF TGCAGCGTTGTAGGCGGGAACACTGAAGCTTTCTTT
TRBD2 TRBJ2-3 few TRBV20-1 CSASSGLAGGTTQYF TGCAGTGCTAGCTCGGGACTAGCGGGGGGGACAACGCAGTATTTT
- TRBJ2-2 few TRBV6-4 CASSPGWDVNTGELFF TGTGCCAGCAGTCCGGGATGGGACGTCAACACCGGGGAGCTGTTTTTT
- TRBJ1-4 - TRBV6-5 CASSSGWGGEKLFF TGTGCCAGCAGTTCGGGGTGGGGTGGGGAAAAACTGTTTTTT
- TRBJ1-5 - TRBV10-3 CAISEWGGVNQPQHF TGTGCCATCAGTGAGTGGGGGGGAGTCAATCAGCCCCAGCATTTT
- TRBJ2-7 - TRBV6-2/TRBV6-3 CASGSGSSYNEQYF TGTGCCAGCGGATCGGGAAGCTCCTACAATGAGCAGTACTTC
- TRBJ2-3 - TRBV12-3/TRBV12-4 CASSPMGRVGTDTQYF TGTGCCAGCAGTCCCATGGGTAGGGTGGGAACAGATACGCAGTATTTT
TRBD1 TRBJ1-2 - TRBV20-1 CSASQGGFGTGTGYTF TGCAGTGCTAGCCAAGGGGGATTCGGGACAGGGACTGGCTACACCTTC
TRBD2 TRBJ2-3 - TRBV6-5 CASSYGTSEGADTQYF TGTGCCAGCAGTTACGGGACTAGCGAGGGGGCAGATACGCAGTATTTT
TRBD1 TRBJ1-1 once TRBV4-1 CASSLEDRDNTEAFF TGCGCCAGCAGCCTGGAGGACAGGGACAACACTGAAGCTTTCTTT